Listed below are T cell receptor beta chains from one sample, sequenced in a study of cytomegalovirus exposure and HLA in healthy donors. Profiled with immunoSEQ multiplex PCR; TCRdb holds only in-frame clones, not every one. The sample holds over 95,000 clones, about 80% seen once. Sequenced sample: PBMCs. The source of these receptors is a man between 40 and 49 years old in good health and CMV-seronegative. CDR3s include the opening cysteine and the closing phenylalanine or tryptophan. D genes are given only for firm matches. Part of the rows lack a size; the others show once, few, many or a class for expanded clones.

TRBV30	TRBJ2-5	.	.	CAWSVREETQYF	TGTGCCTGGAGTGTAAGGGAGGAGACCCAGTACTTC
TRBV6-5	TRBJ1-2	TRBD1	.	CASSYRGLNYGYTF	TGTGCCAGCAGTTACAGGGGGCTCAACTATGGCTACACCTTC
TRBV18	TRBJ1-4	.	.	CASSPLEGGEKLFF	TGTGCCAGCTCACCCCTGGAGGGAGGGGAAAAACTGTTTTTT
TRBV7-6	TRBJ1-3	.	once	CASSLTARNTIYF	TGTGCCAGCAGCTTAACGGCGAGGAACACCATATATTTT
TRBV6-1	TRBJ2-6	.	.	CASSEAQGGANVLTF	TGTGCCAGCAGTGAAGCCCAGGGTGGGGCCAACGTCCTGACTTTC
TRBV9	TRBJ2-1	TRBD2	.	CASSPSPSGYNEQFF	TGTGCCAGCAGCCCCAGCCCTAGCGGGTACAATGAGCAGTTCTTC
TRBV7-2	TRBJ1-5	TRBD1	.	CASSLRGDSDFYSNQPQHF	TGTGCCAGCAGCTTAAGAGGGGACAGCGATTTCTATAGCAATCAGCCCCAGCATTTT
TRBV7-9	TRBJ2-7	.	.	CASSLSLISYEQYF	TGTGCCAGCAGCCTAAGCTTGATCTCCTACGAGCAGTACTTC
TRBV4-1	TRBJ2-7	.	.	CASSQEVSLSGAYEQYF	TGCGCCAGCAGCCAAGAAGTATCCTTAAGCGGAGCCTACGAGCAGTACTTC
TRBV5-5	TRBJ2-3	TRBD2	.	CASSLDRTSGSTDTQYF	TGTGCCAGCAGCTTGGACCGGACTAGCGGGAGCACAGATACGCAGTATTTT
TRBV5-1	TRBJ2-4	TRBD2	.	CASSLEAGRAKNIQYF	TGCGCCAGCAGCTTGGAAGCGGGGAGAGCCAAAAACATTCAGTACTTC
TRBV29-1	TRBJ2-2	.	.	CSVGDTGELFF	TGCAGCGTTGGCGACACCGGGGAGCTGTTTTTT